These 3 T cell receptor beta chains originate from one sample sequenced in a study of OX40 agonist ivuxolimab in advanced cancers. Sequenced by immunoSEQ multiplex PCR; TCRdb stores in-frame clones only, minus some. The data show fewer than 65,000 clones, with 90% to 95% seen just once and around 20% held by the top ten. Sequenced material: CD4+ or CD8+ T cells sorted from blood, taken in a trial of the OX40 agonist ivuxolimab. Every receptor here comes from an adult with an advanced solid tumor such as melanoma, head and neck, liver or kidney cancer.

V usage is TRBV9 and J usage is TRBJ2-1; D perhaps matches TRBD2 (6 bases). Trimming removed 0 bases at V and 0 bases at J, with 16 bases between. Per the germline V gene, CDR1 is SGDLS and CDR2 is YYNGEE. The CDR3 sequence is 18 residues long. CDR3 sequence: CASSVAVYGSGSYNEQFF. For the CDR3, the DNA is TGTGCCAGCAGCGTAGCCGTGTATGGTAGCGGCTCCTACAATGAGCAGTTCTTC.

The chain uses TRBV19 and TRBJ2-1; 7 nucleotides align to TRBD1. With V trimmed by 6 bases and J by 6 bases, 32 bases remained unmatched. The CDR3 runs 22 residues. Germline V gene lookup returns CDR1 LNHDA and CDR2 SQIVND (reference sequence). CDR3 sequence: CASSNGPHRQGEAYYIFNEQFF. CDR3 nucleotides: TGTGCCAGTAGCAACGGACCCCACCGACAGGGTGAAGCCTACTACATTTTCAATGAGCAGTTCTTC.

In the case of this clone: Other DNA sequences of this sample code for an identical CDR3. The chain has TRBV7-7 and TRBJ2-7, with 8 bases identical to TRBD1. In germline, CDR1 is SSHAT, CDR2 FNYEAQ (reference sequence). This CDR3 comprises 15 residues. V lost 1 base to trimming and J lost 0 bases; unmatched junction nucleotides: 2. The CDR3 DNA follows: TGTGCCAGCAGCTTAGGACAGGGGAGCTCCTACGAGCAGTACTTC. Translated: CASSLGQGSSYEQYF.